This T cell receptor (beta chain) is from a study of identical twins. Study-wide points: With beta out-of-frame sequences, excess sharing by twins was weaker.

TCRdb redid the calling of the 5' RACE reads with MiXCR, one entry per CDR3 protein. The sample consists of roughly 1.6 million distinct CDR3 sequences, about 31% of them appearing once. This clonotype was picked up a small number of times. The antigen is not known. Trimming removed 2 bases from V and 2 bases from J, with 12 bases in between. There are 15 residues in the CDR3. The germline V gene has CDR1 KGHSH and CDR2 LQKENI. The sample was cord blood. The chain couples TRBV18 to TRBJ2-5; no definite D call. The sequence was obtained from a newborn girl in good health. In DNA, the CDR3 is TGTGCCAGCTCACCATATGGCCCTTCGCAAGAGACCCAGTACTTC. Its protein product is CASSPYGPSQETQYF.